This TCR beta chain derives from a study of T cells in women clearing cervical HPV infection. About the study: Cases' blood sampling followed lesion detection by median approximately 150 days (90 to 200).

Sequenced by immunoSEQ multiplex PCR; TCRdb stores in-frame clones only, minus some. In all, the sample yields about 39,000 clones. The receptor was isolated from a woman aged 18 to 75 with a cervical HPV16 infection that either progressed to CIN3+ or cleared (not recorded which). Sequenced input: blood buffy coat.

The CDR3: CASSRERGYQETQYF. The covered CDR3 bases are TGTGCCAGTAGCCGCGAAAGGGGGTACCAAGAGACG. V gene TRBV19 combines with J gene TRBJ2-3; D may be TRBD1 (6 bases). The CDR3 end lies 3 residues beyond the end of the read and is filled in from the germline J gene. The CDR3 covers 15 residues. Per the germline V gene, CDR1 is LNHDA and CDR2 is SQIVND (reference sequence).